The rows below give T cell receptor beta chains drawn from one sample of a study of neurological immune-mediated disorders. MiXCR, run by TCRdb on the 5' RACE reads, gives a single entry per CDR3 protein. This table holds fewer than 50,000 distinct CDR3 sequences, roughly 14% found once. Input material: CD4+ T cells from blood. The receptors stem from a woman aged 60-75 years with HTLV-1-associated myelopathy (HAM/TSP). The CDR3 runs from the conserved cysteine through the conserved F or W. D genes are given only for firm matches. Only part of the rows carry a size: once, few, many, or a class if the clone is expanded.

TRBJ2-3 | . | many | TRBV5-1 | TGCGCCAGCAGCTTGGAGGTCCGGGCCAGCTCAGATACGCAGTATTTT | CASSLEVRASSDTQYF
TRBJ2-7 | . | many | TRBV12-3/TRBV12-4 | TGTGCCAGCAGTCTTAATCATTACGAGCAGTACTTC | CASSLNHYEQYF
TRBJ2-3 | . | many | TRBV20-1 | TGCACGTTTGGTCGCACAGATACGCAGTATTTT | CTFGRTDTQYF
TRBJ2-5 | . | many | TRBV5-6 | TGTGCCAGCAGCTTTAGAGGAGAGACCCAGTACTTC | CASSFRGETQYF
TRBJ2-7 | TRBD1 | many | TRBV5-1 | TGCGCCAGCAGCGCCCCCGACAGGGTGGCGGATAACGAGCAGTACTTC | CASSAPDRVADNEQYF
TRBJ1-1 | TRBD1 | many | TRBV18 | TGTGCCAGCTCACCTAGGACAGGTTTGTACACTGAAGCTTTCTTT | CASSPRTGLYTEAFF
TRBJ2-2 | . | many | TRBV4-2 | TGTGCCAGCAGCCAAGACCACCAAACGAACACCGGGGAGCTGTTTTTT | CASSQDHQTNTGELFF
TRBJ1-1 | . | many | TRBV27 | TGTGCCAGCAGTTTAGGCACAGCTGGTTTGACTGAAGCTTTCTTT | CASSLGTAGLTEAFF
TRBJ2-7 | . | . | TRBV7-2 | TGTAACAGCAGCTTAGACTGGGCCAGCCCCTACGAGCAGTACTTC | CNSSLDWASPYEQYF
TRBJ2-6 | TRBD2 | many | TRBV5-1 | TGCGCCAGCAGCTTGAGGGCCCGGGAGGGTACTGGGGCCAACGTCCTGACTTTC | CASSLRAREGTGANVLTF
TRBJ2-5 | TRBD2 | many | TRBV7-8 | TGTGCCAGCAGCTCATTGGGGGAGGGATCGGAGACCCAGTACTTC | CASSSLGEGSETQYF
TRBJ2-1 | TRBD1 | many | TRBV6-5 | TGTGCCAGCAGAAAAGGACAGGGTTCCTACAATGAGCAGTTCTTC | CASRKGQGSYNEQFF
TRBJ1-1 | . | many | TRBV15 | TGTGCCACCAGCAGAGGATACTACAGGGCCCCTCAGGGCAGGGCTGAAGCTTTCTTT | CATSRGYYRAPQGRAEAFF
TRBJ1-2 | TRBD1 | many | TRBV7-2 | TGTGCCAGCAGCCTCGGTCCCGGGACAGGGAGTGGCTACACCTTC | CASSLGPGTGSGYTF
TRBJ2-3 | . | many | TRBV11-2 | TGTGCCAGCAGCCGCCTGTCTACGGTGAGCCCTAGCACAGATACGCAGTATTTT | CASSRLSTVSPSTDTQYF
TRBJ1-1 | . | many | TRBV5-1 | TGCGCCAGCAGTGGTGGGCAGGTGGAAGTGAACACTGAAGCTTTCTTT | CASSGGQVEVNTEAFF
TRBJ1-3 | . | many | TRBV2 | TGTGCCAGCAGTGTGTTGGGAGGAAACACCATATATTTT | CASSVLGGNTIYF
TRBJ1-6 | . | many | TRBV5-1 | TGCGCCAGCAGCTTGGTAGGGCACTCAACCCTCCACTTT | CASSLVGHSTLHF
TRBJ2-2 | . | many | TRBV29-1 | TGCAGCGTGGGGGGGCAAGCAACGAACACCGGGGAGCTGTTTTTT | CSVGGQATNTGELFF
TRBJ2-7 | . | . | TRBV15 | TGTGCCACCAGCAGAGGGGGTCCCTACGAGCAGTACTTC | CATSRGGPYEQYF
TRBJ2-1 | TRBD1 | many | TRBV5-6 | TGTGCCAGCAGCTCCGGGACAGGGGTTATGAATGAGCAGTTCTTC | CASSSGTGVMNEQFF
TRBJ2-5 | TRBD2 | many | TRBV20-1 | TGCAGTGCTAGAGATCCCCCGACTAGCGGGGGGCTCTCGAACACGGGGACCCAGTACTTC | CSARDPPTSGGLSNTGTQYF